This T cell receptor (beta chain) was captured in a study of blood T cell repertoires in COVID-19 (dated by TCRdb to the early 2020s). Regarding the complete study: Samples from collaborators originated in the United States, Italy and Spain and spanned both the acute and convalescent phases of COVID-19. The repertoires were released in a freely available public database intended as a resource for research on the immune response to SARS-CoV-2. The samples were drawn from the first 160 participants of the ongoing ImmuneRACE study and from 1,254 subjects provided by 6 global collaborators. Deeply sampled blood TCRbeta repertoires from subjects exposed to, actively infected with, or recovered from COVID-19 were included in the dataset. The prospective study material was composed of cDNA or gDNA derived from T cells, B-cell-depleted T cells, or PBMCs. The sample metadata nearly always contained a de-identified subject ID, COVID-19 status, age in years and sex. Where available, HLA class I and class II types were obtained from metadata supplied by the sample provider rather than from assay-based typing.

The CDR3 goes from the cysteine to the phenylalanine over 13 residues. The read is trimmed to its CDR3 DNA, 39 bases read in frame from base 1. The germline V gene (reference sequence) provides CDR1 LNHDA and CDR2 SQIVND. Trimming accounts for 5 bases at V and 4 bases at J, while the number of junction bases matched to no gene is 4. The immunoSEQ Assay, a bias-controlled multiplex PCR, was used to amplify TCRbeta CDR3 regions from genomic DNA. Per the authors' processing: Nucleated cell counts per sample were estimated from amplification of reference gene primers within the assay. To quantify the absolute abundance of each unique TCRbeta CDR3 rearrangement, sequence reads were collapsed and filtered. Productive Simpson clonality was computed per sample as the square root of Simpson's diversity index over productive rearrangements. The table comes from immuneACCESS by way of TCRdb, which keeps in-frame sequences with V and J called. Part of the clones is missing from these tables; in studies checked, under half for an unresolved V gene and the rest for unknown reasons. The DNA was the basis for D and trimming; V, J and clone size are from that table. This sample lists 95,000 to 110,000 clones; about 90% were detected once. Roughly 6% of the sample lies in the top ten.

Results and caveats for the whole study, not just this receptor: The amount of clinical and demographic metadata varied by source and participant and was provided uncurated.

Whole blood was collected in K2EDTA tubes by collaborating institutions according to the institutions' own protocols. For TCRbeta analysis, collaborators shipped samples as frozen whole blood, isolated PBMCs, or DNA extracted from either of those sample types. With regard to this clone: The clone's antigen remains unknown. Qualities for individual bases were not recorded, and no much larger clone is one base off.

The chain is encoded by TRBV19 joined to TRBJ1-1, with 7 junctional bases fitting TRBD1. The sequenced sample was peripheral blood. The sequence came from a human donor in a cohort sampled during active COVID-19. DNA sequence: TGTGCCAGTAGTGTACCAGGGGGCACTGAAGCTTTCTTT. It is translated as CASSVPGGTEAFF.